This TCR beta chain was recorded in a study of spatial heterogeneity in lung cancer. For the study at large: Untreated early-stage non-small cell lung cancer patients, about 70 in total, were the donors.

All TCR cDNA molecules were individually tagged with a unique molecular identifier. TCRdb recomputed calls from the 5' RACE reads with MiXCR, one row per CDR3 protein. The table lists under 20,000 distinct CDR3 sequences, about 9% of them singletons. The ends were cut back, 0 bases at V and 11 bases at J, with 11 bases in the middle. Per the germline V gene, CDR1 is WSHSY and CDR2 is SAAADI. The CDR3 length is 13 residues. Study outcomes and limitations: At resection, ubiquitous expanded tumor TCRs appeared in blood more than at follow-up.

As for this clonotype: What it recognizes is unknown.

Time point indicated: blood at routine non-recurrence follow-up after resection. Researchers sequenced whole RNA taken from tumor, nontumor lung or frozen PBMC without sorting. The starting material was PBMCs, obtained at follow-up. This chain connects TRBV10-2 to TRBJ2-1, with D possibly being TRBD1 or TRBD2 (5 bases each). The TCR sequence derives from a female donor with early-stage non-small cell lung cancer. The CDR3 spells CASSESNGGKQFF. CDR3 nucleotides: TGCGCCAGCAGTGAGTCGAATGGGGGTAAGCAGTTCTTC.